This T cell receptor beta chain stems from a study of T cell repertoires in cytomegalovirus infection. Study background: Newly reported HLA-C-restricted and thoroughly characterized HLA-B-restricted CMV epitopes were employed. Both a matching HLA type and CMV infection were indicated by public TCR beta signatures. Study-level findings and limits: What dominated the ex vivo response were HLA-C-restricted CMV-specific TCR beta clonotypes.

This clonotype was detected ten times or more. No antigen is known for it. In TCRdb, the reads were re-called with MiXCR into one record per CDR3 protein. Among approximately 990,000 distinct CDR3 sequences listed, 31% were seen once. CDR1 and CDR2 from the germline V gene are SGHVS and FNYEAQ. V was trimmed by 1 base and J by 2 bases, leaving 12 bases between them. The CDR3 is 15 residues long. Sequenced here: cultured CD8+ T cells from PBMCs, sampled from culture after CMV antigen stimulation. The chain uses TRBV7-6 and TRBJ2-7; a possible D gene is TRBD1 (6 bases). This TCR derives from a human donor in good health (CMV status not recorded). Some clones in this sample may be carry-over from other donors' samples. CDR3 nucleotides: TGTGCCAGCAGCTTAGGTTCGCAGGGGACCTACGAGCAGTACTTC. Encoded protein: CASSLGSQGTYEQYF.